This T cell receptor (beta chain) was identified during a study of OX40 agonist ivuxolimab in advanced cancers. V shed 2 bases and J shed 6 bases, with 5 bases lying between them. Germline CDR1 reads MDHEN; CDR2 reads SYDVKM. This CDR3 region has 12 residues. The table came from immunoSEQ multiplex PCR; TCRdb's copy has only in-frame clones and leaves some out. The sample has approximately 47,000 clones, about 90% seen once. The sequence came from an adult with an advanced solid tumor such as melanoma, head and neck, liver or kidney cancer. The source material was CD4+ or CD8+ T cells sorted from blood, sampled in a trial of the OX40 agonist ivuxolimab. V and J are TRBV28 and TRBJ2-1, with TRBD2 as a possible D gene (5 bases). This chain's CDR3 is CASSLEGNEQFF. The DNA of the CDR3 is TGTGCCAGCAGTTTAGAGGGCAATGAGCAGTTCTTC.